This record covers a single T cell receptor beta chain. What it binds is unknown. This entry is derived from a study of cytomegalovirus exposure and HLA in healthy donors. Points from the study as a whole: As was reported, the classifier diagnosed cytomegalovirus status with high specificity and sensitivity. DRB1 showed the most TCR associations and HLA-C the fewest in a later analysis, as rates varied by HLA locus. TCR beta V- and J-gene trimming, according to a later analysis, was linked to a missense DCLRE1C variant. Relative to equally common others, HLA-associated TCR beta chains showed greater clonal expansion in a later analysis.

The study ran its PCR with 60 Vbeta and 13 Jbeta primers. The protocol was immunoSEQ multiplex PCR, while the TCRdb copy is restricted to in-frame clones and leaves out a portion. The repertoire holds approximately 120,000 clones, approximately 80% seen once, with roughly 3.2% in the top ten. The CDR3 is made up of 13 amino acids. The V and J ends lost 4 bases and 4 bases respectively, with 8 bases between them. Germline V gene sequence: CDR1 KGHSH, CDR2 LQKENI. This TCR was recovered from a man aged 25 to 40 in good health and CMV-seronegative. V is TRBV18 and J is TRBJ1-5; D remains ambiguous. Sequencing was carried out using PBMCs. CDR3 region: CASSQEENQPQHF. The CDR3, as DNA: TGTGCCAGCTCACAGGAGGAGAATCAGCCCCAGCATTTT.